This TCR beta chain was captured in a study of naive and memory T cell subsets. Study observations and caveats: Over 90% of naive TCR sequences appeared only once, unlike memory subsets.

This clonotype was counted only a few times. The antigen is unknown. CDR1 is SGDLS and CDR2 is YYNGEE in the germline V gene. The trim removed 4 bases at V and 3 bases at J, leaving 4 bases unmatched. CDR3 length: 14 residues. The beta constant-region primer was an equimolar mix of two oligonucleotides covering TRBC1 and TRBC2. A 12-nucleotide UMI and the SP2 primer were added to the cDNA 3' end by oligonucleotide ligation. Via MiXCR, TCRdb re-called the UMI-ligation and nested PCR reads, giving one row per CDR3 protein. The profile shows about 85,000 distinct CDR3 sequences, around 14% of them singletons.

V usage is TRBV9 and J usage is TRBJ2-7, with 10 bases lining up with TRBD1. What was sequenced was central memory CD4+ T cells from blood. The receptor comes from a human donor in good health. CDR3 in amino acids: CASSPRTGGYEQYF. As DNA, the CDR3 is TGTGCCAGCAGCCCCCGGACAGGGGGCTACGAGCAGTACTTC.